This T cell receptor beta chain was retrieved from a study of early T cells in non-severe SARS-CoV-2 infection. About the study: RNA in bulk from unsorted whole blood was sequenced, and chains were unpaired. Study findings and constraints: Anti-spike CD8 specificities were favored by VDJdb matching, whose results missed private and CD4 specificities.

Individually, cDNA molecules had unique molecular identifiers attached to them. A single record per CDR3 protein comes from TCRdb applying MiXCR to the 5' RACE reads. The sample lists about 77,000 distinct CDR3 sequences; approximately 5% were seen once. This clonotype came up many times. No antigen is known for it. In germline, CDR1 is SQVTM, CDR2 ANQGSEA. Trimming removed 4 bases from V and 2 bases from J, with 20 bases in between. The length of the CDR3 is 16 residues. The receptor was isolated from an adult who was a healthcare worker with PCR-confirmed SARS-CoV-2 infection or an uninfected control (not recorded which). This sequence joins TRBV29-1 and TRBJ1-1, with a weak D call TRBD1 (6 bases). The material was whole blood, obtained at baseline. CDR3 sequence reads: CSVVSGQTLRNTEAFF. The CDR3 DNA sequence: TGCAGCGTTGTCTCGGGACAAACTTTGAGAAACACTGAAGCTTTCTTT.